Sequencing of this T cell receptor beta chain was carried out in a study of Ad26.COV2.S vaccination and SARS-CoV-2 variants. Only in-frame clones appear in the TCRdb table, and some are missing; sequencing was by immunoSEQ multiplex PCR. The sample lists fewer than 900,000 clones, 89% occurring once. Treatment given: 15 to 20 received Ad26.COV2.S at low or high dose, single or two shots; about five received placebo; per-sample allocation not given. Following the first vaccine or placebo injection, samples were taken on day 63. The receptor's source is a person aged 18-60 years who received the Ad26.COV2.S COVID-19 vaccine or a placebo. This specimen consisted of peripheral blood, obtained in a trial of Ad26.COV2.S vaccine versus placebo.

This CDR3 is CASSLFGTGHQPQHF. CDR3 DNA: TGTGCCAGCAGTTTATTCGGGACAGGGCATCAGCCCCAGCATTTT. J is TRBJ1-5 and V is TRBV27; 9 positions match TRBD1. The CDR3 runs to 15 residues. Germline assignment: CDR1 MNHEY and CDR2 SMNVEV (reference sequence). Unmatched junction bases numbered 3, after V lost 1 base and J lost 5 bases.